The sequence of this T cell receptor (beta chain) was determined in a study of T cells expressing NK-cell markers. At the level of the study: Seven HCMV-seropositive donors and one seronegative donor made up the eight sequenced donors.

Germline V gene data show CDR1 as SGHTA and CDR2 as FQGNSA. The CDR3 covers 15 residues. As for this clonotype: The antigen is unknown.

From its re-call of the 5' RACE reads, TCRdb lists each CDR3 protein once, without DNA. Seen in this sample are 160,000 or so distinct CDR3 sequences; the ten most common clones hold approximately 17%. Points from the study as a whole: These clonotypes also led the CD3+CD56-NKG2C+ fraction in a few donors.

The gene calls are TRBV7-2 and TRBJ1-4; TCRdb calls TRBD1, which cannot be checked without DNA. The clonotype originates from a woman between 18 and 70 years old in good health. The sequenced sample consisted of blood T cells: a sorted CD56 or NKG2C T cell subset, CD4+ or CD8+ T cells, or bulk PBMC T cells (not recorded which). CDR3 protein: CASSLGPSINEKLFF.